This is a list of T cell receptor beta chains from one sample in a study of shared clonotypes between healthy human individuals. Profiled with immunoSEQ multiplex PCR; TCRdb holds only in-frame clones, not every one. The table includes about 1.1 million clones, 77% detected once. The material sequenced was memory CD4+ T cells from PBMCs. These receptors all stem from a man younger than 35 in good health. Some clones in this sample may be carry-over from other donors' samples. The CDR3 runs from the conserved cysteine through the conserved F or W. A D gene is named only where the DNA matches it firmly. Clone size, where shown, is once, few, many, or a class for clones that have expanded.

D,V,size,J,DNA,CDR3
.,TRBV4-2,.,TRBJ2-2,TGTGCCAGCAGCCAAGACGGCTCCGGCGGGGAGCTGTTTTTT,CASSQDGSGGELFF
TRBD1,TRBV9,few,TRBJ1-2,TGTGCCAGCAGCGAGGGACAGTTCGACAGCTACACCTTC,CASSEGQFDSYTF
TRBD1,TRBV10-3,.,TRBJ1-2,TGTGCCATCAGTGAGGACAGGGGAGGGAAGGGCTACACCTTC,CAISEDRGGKGYTF
.,TRBV5-1,.,TRBJ2-2,TGCGCCAGCAGCTTGGGTACCCTAGAGGCCGGGGAGCTGTTTTTT,CASSLGTLEAGELFF
.,TRBV15,.,TRBJ2-5,TGTGCCACCAGCAGGATAGCCGTAGGAGAGACCCAGTACTTC,CATSRIAVGETQYF
TRBD1,TRBV2,many,TRBJ1-2,TGTGCCAGCAGCACGACAGGGGGGATTTATGGCTACACCTTC,CASSTTGGIYGYTF
TRBD1,TRBV9,.,TRBJ2-2,TGTGCCAGCAGCCCACGAGCCGGGACAGGGGCTAGCAGAGGAGCCGGGGAGCTGTTTTTT,CASSPRAGTGASRGAGELFF
TRBD2,TRBV5-1,.,TRBJ2-2,TGCGCCAGCAGCTTGAAGGCTAGCGGGACGAACACCGGGGAGCTGTTTTTT,CASSLKASGTNTGELFF
.,TRBV27,few,TRBJ2-3,TGTGCCAGCAGTCTCACAAGGACCACAGATACGCAGTATTTT,CASSLTRTTDTQYF
.,TRBV18,.,TRBJ1-4,TGTGCCAGCTCACCCCCCGGTTCCAGGAATGAAAAACTGTTTTTT,CASSPPGSRNEKLFF